These 26 T cell receptor beta chains came from one sample sequenced in a study of blood T cells in healthy people across ages. A second PCR of about 7 to 12 cycles used a sample-barcoded 5' primer and a J-beta primer mix. MiXCR was run by TCRdb on the 5' RACE reads, yielding one entry per CDR3 protein. The sample has over a million distinct CDR3 sequences; 42% are singletons. Sample: blood. These receptors were obtained from a woman aged 18-29 years in good health.

This clonotype was detected only a few times. The CDR3 DNA follows: TGTGCCAGCACCCACGGGAGCTCCTACGAGCAGTACTTC. Its protein product is CASTHGSSYEQYF. The chain uses TRBV11-2 and TRBJ2-7, with D possibly TRBD2 on 6 matching bases. Trimming left V 7 bases short and J 0 bases short, with 10 bases between. CDR3 length: 13 amino acids. Germline CDR1 and CDR2: SGHAT and FQNNGV.

This clonotype showed up just a few times. The chain carries TRBV12-3 or TRBV12-4 and TRBJ2-1; 9 bases map to TRBD2. Trimming at V came to 5 bases and at J to 5 bases, leaving 7 bases not matched to a gene. This CDR3 comprises 15 residues. The CDR3 DNA follows: TGTGCCAGCAGTAATCGTCGACTAGCGGACAATGAGCAGTTCTTC. This codes for CASSNRRLADNEQFF.

The chain has TRBV24-1 and TRBJ2-1, with 15 bases matching TRBD2. This CDR3 is 17 amino acids long. Looked up from germline, CDR1 is KGHDR and CDR2 is SFDVKD. With V trimmed by 4 bases and J by 7 bases, 7 bases remained unmatched. In nucleotides, the CDR3 is TGTGCCACCAGTGACGGTGGGACTAGCGGGGGGTCTAATGAGCAGTTCTTC. It specifies CATSDGGTSGGSNEQFF.

This chain uses TRBV5-1 with TRBJ2-1, with 8 nucleotides matching TRBD1. From germline, CDR1 is SGHRS and CDR2 YFSETQ. The CDR3 length is 15 residues. Trimming at V came to 1 base and at J to 8 bases, leaving 8 bases not matched to a gene. Here the CDR3 reads CASSLPPTGDDEQFF. The CDR3 bases are TGCGCCAGCAGCTTGCCTCCGACAGGGGACGATGAGCAGTTCTTC.

The chain joins TRBV20-1 to TRBJ2-7, with 11 bases identical to TRBD2. This CDR3 has 14 residues. The J segment lost 7 bases and the V segment lost 5 bases, leaving 10 bases of the junction unmatched. The germline gives CDR1 DFQATT, CDR2 SNEGSKA (reference sequence). DNA of the CDR3: TGCAGTGCTCGGAGGGGACTAGCGGACAATGAGCAGTACTTC. As protein: CSARRGLADNEQYF.

The chain couples TRBV30 to TRBJ2-1, with D perhaps TRBD1 (6 bases). CDR1 is GTSNPN, CDR2 SVGIG, per germline (reference sequence). This CDR3 is 13 amino acids long. Written as DNA, the CDR3 is TGTGCTATGGGGGCCAGCTCCTACAATGAGCAGTTCTTC. Protein sequence: CAMGASSYNEQFF.

This clonotype was found a few times. The chain joins TRBV5-5 to TRBJ2-1; D is possibly TRBD1 or TRBD2 (5 bases each). The CDR3 is 16 amino acids. Trimming shortened V by 3 bases and J by 4 bases, and 17 bases separated the two germline ends. CDR1 and CDR2 from the germline V gene are SGHKS and YYEKEE (reference sequence). CDR3 sequence (DNA): TGTGCCAGCAGCTCAATCGGGGCGGGCGCTTACAATGAGCAGTTCTTC. This codes for CASSSIGAGAYNEQFF. Using reference TRBV5-5 and TRBJ2-1 for the parts outside the CDR3, the full variable domain is DAGVTQSPTHLIKTRGQQVTLRCSPISGHKSVSWYQQVLGQGPQFIFQYYEKEERGRGNFPDRFSARQFPNYSSELNVNALLLGDSALYLCASSSIGAGAYNEQFFGPGTRLTVL.

V usage is TRBV20-1 and J usage is TRBJ1-2; D not certain. The length of the CDR3 is 13 residues. The germline gives CDR1 DFQATT, CDR2 SNEGSKA (reference sequence). Trimming cost V 0 bases and J 7 bases, with 12 bases left between them. The CDR3 is CSARDRDTLGYTF. The CDR3, as DNA: TGCAGTGCTAGAGATAGAGACACCCTTGGCTACACCTTC.

This clonotype turned up a few times. The rearrangement links TRBV7-9 to TRBJ2-1; TRBD2 agrees at 14 bases. The CDR3 covers 15 residues. With 3 bases clipped from V and 10 bases from J, the junction kept 5 bases outside the gene matches. The germline CDR1 and CDR2 sequences are SEHNR and FQNEAQ (reference sequence). The CDR3 sequence is CASSFDGLAGGEQFF. The DNA of the CDR3 is TGTGCCAGCAGCTTCGACGGACTAGCGGGAGGAGAGCAGTTCTTC. Based on the CDR3 plus reference TRBV7-9 and TRBJ2-1, the full variable domain is DTGVSQNPRHKITKRGQNVTFRCDPISEHNRLYWYRQTLGQGPEFLTYFQNEAQLEKSRLLSDRFSAERPKGSFSTLEIQRTEQGDSAMYLCASSFDGLAGGEQFFGPGTRLTVL.

This clonotype occurred a few times. The chain combines TRBV12-3 or TRBV12-4 with TRBJ2-7, with 9 bases aligning to TRBD1. J was trimmed by 3 bases and V by 6 bases; bases with no gene match: 9. The CDR3 is made up of 15 amino acids. CDR3 in DNA: TGTGCCAGCAGGCTAGGGACAGGGAGTCACTACGAGCAGTACTTC. Translated: CASRLGTGSHYEQYF.

This clonotype was counted a few times. The chain employs TRBV5-1 and TRBJ2-1; 14 nucleotides agree with TRBD2. The CDR3 covers 14 residues. Germline CDR1 is SGHRS and CDR2 is YFSETQ. The ends lost 7 bases at V and 7 bases at J; junction bases unmatched: 4. The CDR3 loop is CASETSGGVNEQFF. The CDR3 nucleotides read TGCGCCAGCGAGACTAGCGGGGGGGTAAATGAGCAGTTCTTC.

V is TRBV13 and J is TRBJ2-5, with D unresolved. Per the germline V gene, CDR1 is PRHDT and CDR2 is FYEKMQ (reference sequence). CDR3 length equals 14 residues. V gave up 6 bases and J gave up 0 bases, with 11 bases separating them. The CDR3 DNA follows: TGTGCCAGCAGGAATCGCGGAAACCAAGAGACCCAGTACTTC. Translating gives CASRNRGNQETQYF.

Only a few counts were recorded for this clonotype. The chain joins TRBV7-9 to TRBJ1-2; D is perhaps TRBD1 (6 bases). In germline, CDR1 is SEHNR, CDR2 FQNEAQ (reference sequence). There are 15 residues in the CDR3. Trimming removed 5 bases at V and 7 bases at J, with 20 bases between. The CDR3 is CASSPTGSANRGYTF. CDR3 nucleotide sequence: TGTGCCAGCAGCCCAACAGGGAGCGCAAACCGTGGCTACACCTTC.

This clonotype occurred a few times. The chain carries TRBV28 and TRBJ2-3; no clear D gene. Trimming took off 6 bases at V and 8 bases at J, with 15 bases between the two ends. CDR1 is MDHEN and CDR2 is SYDVKM in the germline V gene. This CDR3 region has 13 residues. The CDR3 spells CASSTPGAPTQYF. The CDR3 bases are TGTGCCAGCAGCACCCCCGGAGCCCCTACGCAGTATTTT.

Only a few counts were recorded for this clonotype. The J gene is TRBJ1-2, the V gene TRBV29-1, with D unclear. Trimming took off 0 bases at V and 0 bases at J, with 8 bases between the two ends. Germline values: CDR1 SQVTM, CDR2 ANQGSEA. The CDR3 spans 14 residues. CDR3 loop: CSVEERIANYGYTF. CDR3 bases: TGCAGCGTTGAAGAACGTATTGCTAACTATGGCTACACCTTC. Drawing the rest from reference TRBV29-1 and TRBJ1-2, the complete variable domain is SAVISQKPSRDICQRGTSLTIQCQVDSQVTMMFWYRQQPGQSLTLIATANQGSEATYESGFVIDKFPISRPNLTFSTLTVSNMSPEDSSIYLCSVEERIANYGYTFGSGTRLTVV.

The V and J genes are TRBV6-2 or TRBV6-3 and TRBJ2-7; D might be TRBD1 or TRBD2, each matching 5 bases. V lost 5 bases and J lost 2, with 16 bases in between. This CDR3 comprises 15 residues. In germline, CDR1 is MNHEY, CDR2 SVGEGT. CDR3 in amino acids: CASSQQFREPYEQYF. The CDR3 DNA sequence: TGTGCCAGCAGTCAACAATTCAGGGAGCCCTACGAGCAGTACTTC.

The V call is TRBV5-1, the J call TRBJ1-1, with 8 bases fitting TRBD1. The V gene end was trimmed by 4 bases and the J gene end by 1 base; junction bases not matched to a gene: 6. Germline V gene sequence: CDR1 SGHRS, CDR2 YFSETQ. This CDR3 contains 15 residues. For the CDR3, the DNA is TGCGCCAGCAGCCACGGGACAGGCCGGAACACTGAAGCTTTCTTT. Protein product: CASSHGTGRNTEAFF. The full variable domain, in which reference TRBV5-1 and TRBJ1-1 provide the parts outside the CDR3, is KAGVTQTPRYLIKTRGQQVTLSCSPISGHRSVSWYQQTPGQGLQFLFEYFSETQRNKGNFPGRFSGRQFSNSRSEMNVSTLELGDSALYLCASSHGTGRNTEAFFGQGTRLTVV.

The rearrangement links TRBV11-2 to TRBJ1-2, with D perhaps matching TRBD1 (5 bases). Germline lookup yields CDR1 SGHAT and CDR2 FQNNGV. This CDR3 is built from 15 residues. V was shortened by 4 bases and J by 4 bases, with 16 bases between the two germline ends. CDR3 DNA sequence: TGTGCCAGCAGCTCCCTCCTTCAGGGCCTCTATGGCTACACCTTC. Translated, it gives CASSSLLQGLYGYTF.

This clonotype was counted between two and nine times. The J gene is TRBJ1-1, the V gene TRBV5-1, with D maybe TRBD1 (6 bases). The CDR3 sequence is 15 residues long. Germline V gene data show CDR1 as SGHRS and CDR2 as YFSETQ. V shed 0 bases and J shed 1 base, with 10 bases lying between them. The CDR3 DNA reads as TGCGCCAGCAGCTTGGCAACAGGGCAGAACACTGAAGCTTTCTTT. It yields the protein CASSLATGQNTEAFF.

This clonotype was observed a few times. J is TRBJ2-7 and V is TRBV12-3 or TRBV12-4; the match to TRBD2 covers 15 bases. V trimming: 6 bases; J trimming: 0 bases; junction bases outside the gene matches: 9. The CDR3 length is 18 residues. The CDR3 nucleotides read TGTGCCAGCAGCGACGGGACTAGCGGGGGGAGGAGCTCCTACGAGCAGTACTTC. Amino acids: CASSDGTSGGRSSYEQYF.

This clonotype was observed once. This rearrangement joins TRBV12-5 to TRBJ2-1; D assignment may be TRBD1 or TRBD2 (5 bases each). With 6 bases removed from V and 0 bases from J, the gap between germline ends came to 12 bases. The CDR3 extends over 15 amino acids. Germline CDR1 and CDR2: LGHNT and FRNRAP. CDR3 DNA: TGTGCTAGTGGACTGGGACCGAGCTCCTACAATGAGCAGTTCTTC. Encoded protein: CASGLGPSSYNEQFF.

The chain has TRBV12-3 or TRBV12-4 and TRBJ2-5, with D uncertain. V was pared by 6 bases and J by 11 bases, with 16 bases between. The length of the CDR3 is 12 residues. The CDR3 DNA follows: TGTGCCAGCAGCTCCGACCTGGATGAGCAGTACTTC. It is translated as CASSSDLDEQYF.

V is TRBV28 and J is TRBJ2-1, with 8 bases fitting TRBD2. V lost 0 bases and J lost 2; bases outside the gene matches: 3. This CDR3 contains 16 residues. Germline loops: CDR1 MDHEN, CDR2 SYDVKM. The CDR3 loop is CASSLWGGGTYNEQFF. The CDR3 nucleotides are TGTGCCAGCAGTTTATGGGGCGGGGGGACCTACAATGAGCAGTTCTTC.

This clonotype was detected only a few times. The J gene is TRBJ2-7, the V gene TRBV6-6; 7 bases are shared with TRBD1. The CDR3 length is 17 residues. V was pared by 3 bases and J by 5 bases, with 16 bases of the junction left unmatched. The germline V gene has CDR1 MNHNY and CDR2 SVGAGI (reference sequence). This CDR3 is CASSYGGQTFRQNEQYF. Written as DNA, the CDR3 is TGTGCCAGCAGTTATGGGGGACAGACCTTTAGGCAGAACGAGCAGTACTTC.

The V and J genes are TRBV6-5 and TRBJ1-6; TRBD1 matches at 8 bases. The junction had 12 bases not matched to a gene; V was cut back by 6 bases and J by 11 bases. CDR1 and CDR2 (germline): MNHEY, SVGAGI. The CDR3 is 15 amino acids. The CDR3 protein is CASRLERTGLTPLHF. CDR3 nucleotides: TGTGCCAGCAGACTTGAGCGGACAGGGTTGACACCCCTCCACTTT.

This clonotype was counted only a few times. The genes are TRBV27 and TRBJ2-7; a possible D gene is TRBD1 (6 bases). The CDR3 runs to 16 residues. Trimming pared 6 bases from V and 4 bases from J, leaving 22 bases between. Germline V gene data show CDR1 as MNHEY and CDR2 as SMNVEV (reference sequence). CDR3 sequence: CASSTAGPRGLYEQYF. CDR3 bases: TGTGCCAGCAGCACCGCCGGGCCCAGGGGCTTATACGAGCAGTACTTC.